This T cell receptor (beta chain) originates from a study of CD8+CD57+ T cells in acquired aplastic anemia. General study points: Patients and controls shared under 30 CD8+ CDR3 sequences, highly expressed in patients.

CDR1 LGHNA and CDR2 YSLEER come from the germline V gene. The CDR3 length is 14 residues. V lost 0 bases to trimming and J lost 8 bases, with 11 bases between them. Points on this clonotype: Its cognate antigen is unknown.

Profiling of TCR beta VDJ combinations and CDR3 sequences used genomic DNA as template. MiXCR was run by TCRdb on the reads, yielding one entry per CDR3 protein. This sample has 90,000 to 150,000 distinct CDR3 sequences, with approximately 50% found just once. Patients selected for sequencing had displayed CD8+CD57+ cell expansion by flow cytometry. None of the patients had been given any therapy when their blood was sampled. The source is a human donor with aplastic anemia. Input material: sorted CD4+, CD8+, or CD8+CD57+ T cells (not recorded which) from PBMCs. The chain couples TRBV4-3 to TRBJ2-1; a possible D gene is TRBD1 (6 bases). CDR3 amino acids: CASSQDFRGYEQFF. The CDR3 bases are TGCGCCAGCAGCCAAGACTTCAGGGGATATGAGCAGTTCTTC.